These T cell receptor beta chains were read from a single sample in a study of cytomegalovirus exposure and HLA in healthy donors. The repertoire was sequenced with immunoSEQ multiplex PCR; TCRdb's copy has only in-frame clones and lacks some. The table shows about 160,000 clones, with approximately 80% occurring only once. The specimen was PBMCs. Receptors were obtained from a man aged 18-30 years in good health and CMV-seropositive. Both conserved end residues are part of each CDR3.

j_gene	v_gene	CDR3aa
TRBJ2-4	TRBV19	CASAESPSANIQYF
TRBJ2-7	TRBV28	CASSQSGTTREQYF
TRBJ1-3	TRBV5-4	CASSLGQGPGNTIYF
TRBJ1-3	TRBV5-6	CASSLGQLRNTIYF
TRBJ2-1	TRBV6-6	CASSSGTRADNEQFF
TRBJ2-7	TRBV6-1	CASSERSRSSSPREQYF
TRBJ2-5	TRBV4-1	CASSGTSKETQYF
TRBJ1-2	TRBV4-3	CASSREGVPYGYTF
TRBJ1-2	TRBV14	CASSLSQGYGYTF
TRBJ2-3	TRBV6-5	CASSYSPSGGPDTQYF
TRBJ1-1	TRBV19	CASSAYRDHTEAFF
TRBJ1-3	TRBV30	CAWQAANSGNTIYF
TRBJ2-3	TRBV5-1	CASSGVWAGEWGTDTQYF
TRBJ1-2	TRBV28	CASGGISNYGYTF
TRBJ1-4	TRBV15	CATSRDRPSPGEKLFF
TRBJ2-1	TRBV6-6	CASRQNNEQFF
TRBJ1-4	TRBV25-1	CASSGWAPGEEKLFF
TRBJ1-4	TRBV15	CATSLQEATNEKLFF
TRBJ2-7	TRBV7-9	CASNPLRQGVSYEQYF
TRBJ2-5	TRBV19	CASSSPGTEQETQYF
TRBJ1-5	TRBV6-6	CASGRGVDSNQPQHF
TRBJ1-5	TRBV27	CASSGDRGLSNQPQHF
TRBJ1-4	TRBV27	CASAYPGQNEKLFF
TRBJ2-3	TRBV15	CACGSGGPDTQYF
TRBJ2-3	TRBV9	CASSSGQGQADTQYF
TRBJ1-4	TRBV11-2	CASRRGQGGSANEKLFF